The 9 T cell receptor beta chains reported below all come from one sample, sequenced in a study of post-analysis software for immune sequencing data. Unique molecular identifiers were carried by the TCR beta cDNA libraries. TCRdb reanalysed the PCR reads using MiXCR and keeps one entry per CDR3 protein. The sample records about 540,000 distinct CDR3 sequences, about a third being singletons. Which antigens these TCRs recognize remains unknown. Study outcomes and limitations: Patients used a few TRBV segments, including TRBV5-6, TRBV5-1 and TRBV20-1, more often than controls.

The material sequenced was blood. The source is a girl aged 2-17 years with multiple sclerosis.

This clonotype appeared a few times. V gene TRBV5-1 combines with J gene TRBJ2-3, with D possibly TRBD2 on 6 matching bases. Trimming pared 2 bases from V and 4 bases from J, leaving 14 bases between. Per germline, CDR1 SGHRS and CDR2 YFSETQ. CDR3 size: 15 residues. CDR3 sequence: CASSFLDGGADTQYF. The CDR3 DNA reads TGCGCCAGCAGCTTCCTGGACGGAGGGGCAGATACGCAGTATTTT.

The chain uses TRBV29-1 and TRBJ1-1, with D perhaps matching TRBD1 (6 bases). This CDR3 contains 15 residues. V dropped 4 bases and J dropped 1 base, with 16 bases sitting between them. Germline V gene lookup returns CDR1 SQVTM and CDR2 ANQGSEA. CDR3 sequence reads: CSVGFRGLTNTEAFF. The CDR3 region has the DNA TGCAGCGTTGGGTTCAGGGGTCTAACGAACACTGAAGCTTTCTTT.

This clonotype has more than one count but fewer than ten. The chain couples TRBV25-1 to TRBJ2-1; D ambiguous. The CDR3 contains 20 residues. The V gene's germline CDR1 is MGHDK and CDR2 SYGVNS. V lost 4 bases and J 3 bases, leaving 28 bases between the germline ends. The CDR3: CASSALSQSHRTPYYNEQFF. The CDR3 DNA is TGTGCCAGCAGTGCCTTATCTCAAAGCCACCGAACCCCTTACTACAATGAGCAGTTCTTC.

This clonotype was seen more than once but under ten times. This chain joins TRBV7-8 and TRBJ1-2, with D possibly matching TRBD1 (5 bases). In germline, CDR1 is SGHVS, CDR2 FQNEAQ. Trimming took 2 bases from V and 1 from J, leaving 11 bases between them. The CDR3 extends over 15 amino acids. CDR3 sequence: CASSLRGRINYGYTF. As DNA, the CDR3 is TGTGCCAGCAGCTTAAGGGGAAGGATTAACTATGGCTACACCTTC.

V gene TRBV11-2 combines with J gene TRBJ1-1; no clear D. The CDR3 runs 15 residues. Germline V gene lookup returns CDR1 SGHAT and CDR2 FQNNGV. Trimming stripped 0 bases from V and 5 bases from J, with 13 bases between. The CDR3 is CASSLDPGGGTEAFF. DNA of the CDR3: TGTGCCAGCAGCTTAGATCCAGGTGGAGGGACTGAAGCTTTCTTT.

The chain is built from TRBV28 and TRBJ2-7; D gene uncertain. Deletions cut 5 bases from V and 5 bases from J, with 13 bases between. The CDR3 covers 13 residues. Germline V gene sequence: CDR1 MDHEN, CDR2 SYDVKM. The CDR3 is CASSPRAQDEQYF. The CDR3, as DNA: TGTGCCAGCAGTCCAAGGGCTCAGGACGAGCAGTACTTC.

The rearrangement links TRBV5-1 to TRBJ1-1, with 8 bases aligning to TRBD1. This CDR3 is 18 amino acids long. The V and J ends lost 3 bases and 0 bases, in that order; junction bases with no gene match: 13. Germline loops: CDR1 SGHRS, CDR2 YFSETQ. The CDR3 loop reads CASSSWGPGTGVNTEAFF. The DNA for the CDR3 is TGCGCCAGCAGCTCTTGGGGTCCCGGGACAGGAGTGAACACTGAAGCTTTCTTT. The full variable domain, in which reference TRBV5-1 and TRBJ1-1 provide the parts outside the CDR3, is KAGVTQTPRYLIKTRGQQVTLSCSPISGHRSVSWYQQTPGQGLQFLFEYFSETQRNKGNFPGRFSGRQFSNSRSEMNVSTLELGDSALYLCASSSWGPGTGVNTEAFFGQGTRLTVV.

The DNA of the CDR3 is TGTGCCAGCAGTCGTACAGGGGGCCCGTTTCGGGTTAACTATGGCTACACCTTC. Amino acids: CASSRTGGPFRVNYGYTF. The rearrangement joins TRBV12-3 or TRBV12-4 to TRBJ1-2, with 9 nucleotides matching TRBD1. After removal of 5 bases from V and 1 base from J, the junction contained 14 bases not matched to a gene. CDR3 length: 18 amino acids.

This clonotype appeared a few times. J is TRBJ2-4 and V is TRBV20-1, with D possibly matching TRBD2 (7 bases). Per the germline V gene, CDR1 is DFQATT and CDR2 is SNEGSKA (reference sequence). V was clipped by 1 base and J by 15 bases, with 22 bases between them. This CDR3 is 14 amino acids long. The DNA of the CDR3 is TGCAGTGCTAGAGCGCAGGGAAGGGGGGGGTTAGTGTACTTC. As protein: CSARAQGRGGLVYF.